This TCR beta chain was profiled in a study of T-cell reconstitution after alpha-beta-depleted transplantation in children. Preparation of the TCRbeta library used unique molecular identifiers. TCRdb reprocessed the PCR reads via MiXCR and lists one record per CDR3 protein. The table shows 200,000 to 250,000 distinct CDR3 sequences, with roughly a tenth occurring only once. This clonotype was counted ten times or more. Trimming took off 4 bases at V and 2 bases at J, with 11 bases between the two ends. This CDR3 has 14 residues. Germline V lookup: CDR1 LGHDT, CDR2 YNNKEL (reference sequence). Here the sequenced sample was PBMCs from the stem cell graft donor, taken from the stem cell graft. This rearrangement joins TRBV3-1 to TRBJ2-5, with D unclear. This sequence originates from a human donor who donated a stem cell graft to a child with SCID. The CDR3 DNA reads as TGTGCCAGCAGCCGGCAGAGTGGGCAAGAGACCCAGTACTTC. It encodes CASSRQSGQETQYF.